This T cell receptor (beta chain) was sequenced for a study of blood T cell repertoires in COVID-19. Study-level information: Material from acute and convalescent COVID-19 was sourced from the United States, Italy and Spain. From T cells, B-cell-depleted T cells, or PBMCs came the material, which was cDNA or gDNA.

Original data processing: From reference gene primer amplification, estimates of nucleated cell counts were derived. Data came from immunoSEQ multiplex PCR; TCRdb stores just in-frame clones and leaves some out. V and J calls and clone size are copied from that table; D and trimming were computed from the DNA. The sample lists 85,000 to 130,000 clones, 71% occurring once. V trimming: 8 bases; J trimming: 10 bases; junction bases outside the gene matches: 8. The CDR3 sequence is 13 residues long. The chain recombines TRBV12-3 or TRBV12-4 with TRBJ1-6, with 7 bases fitting TRBD1. The sample was peripheral blood. The TCR comes from a human donor with acute or convalescent COVID-19. The donor label of this sample is uncertain. In DNA, the CDR3 is TGTGCCAGCCGTTGGGACAGCGGGTCACCCCTCCACTTT. Protein product: CASRWDSGSPLHF.